Below, 25 T cell receptor beta chains from the same sample are listed, as sequenced in a study of T cell responses to AZD1222 COVID-19 vaccine. Some clones are missing from TCRdb's copy, which holds only in-frame ones; the method was immunoSEQ multiplex PCR. The repertoire holds 110,000 to 150,000 clones, about 91% seen once, with 1.9% in the top ten. The material was peripheral blood, obtained on day 0 of AZD1222 vaccination. These receptors were taken from an adult in good health.

The chain combines TRBV3-1 (or the pseudogene TRBV3-2) with TRBJ2-7, with TRBD2 identical over 13 bases. V lost 4 bases to trimming and J lost 3 bases; unmatched junction nucleotides: 9. The V gene's germline CDR1 is LGHDT and CDR2 YNNKEL (reference sequence). The CDR3 loop spans 17 amino acids. The CDR3 DNA sequence: TGTGCCAGCAGCCGCGGCGGACTAGCGGGGGCCCTCTACGAGCAGTACTTC. Translating gives CASSRGGLAGALYEQYF.

This clone appeared once. The CDR3 loop is CASREQGTSYEQYF. CDR3 sequence (DNA): TGCGCCAGCAGGGAGCAGGGTACCTCCTACGAGCAGTACTTC. The chain combines TRBV5-1 with TRBJ2-7; perhaps TRBD1 as D (5 bases). Germline V gene lookup returns CDR1 SGHRS and CDR2 YFSETQ. V was cut by 5 bases and J by 0 bases, with 12 bases left in between. The CDR3 sequence is 14 residues long.

The chain is built from TRBV19 and TRBJ1-2; D call uncertain. V shed 1 base and J shed 4 bases, with 10 bases lying between them. The CDR3 loop spans 14 amino acids. CDR1 LNHDA and CDR2 SQIVND come from the germline V gene (reference sequence). As DNA, the CDR3 is TGTGCCAGTAGTATAGGGCAGAAGTTCTATGGCTACACCTTC. Amino acids: CASSIGQKFYGYTF.

This chain uses TRBV1 with TRBJ2-2; TRBD2 was called by the table and not checked on the DNA. TRBV1 is tagged as a pseudogene. The CDR3 is made up of 14 amino acids. CDR3 loop: CTSRERGGTGELFF. The CDR3 nucleotides read TGCACCAGCAGGGAGCGGGGGGGCACCGGGGAGCTGTTTTTT.

The rearrangement joins TRBV10-3 to TRBJ1-2; D is perhaps TRBD1 (5 bases). The CDR3 runs to 14 residues. Germline V gene data show CDR1 as ENHRY and CDR2 as SYGVKD. V was shortened by 6 bases and J by 4 bases, with 15 bases between the two germline ends. The CDR3 is CAIRPGASGYGYTF. Here the CDR3 DNA reads TGTGCCATCAGACCTGGGGCCTCGGGCTATGGCTACACCTTC.

V gene TRBV2 combines with J gene TRBJ2-1; a weak D match, TRBD2 (5 bases). CDR1 SNHLY and CDR2 FYNNEI come from the germline V gene. CDR3 length equals 15 residues. The V end lost 1 base, the J end lost 10 bases, and 17 bases lay between the germline ends. CDR3 nucleotide sequence: TGTGCCAGCAGTGAAGGGTGGAGGACCCGCGGGGAGCAGTTCTTC. Translation: CASSEGWRTRGEQFF.

The chain has TRBV5-6 and TRBJ1-5, with TRBD1 identical over 10 bases. V dropped 4 bases and J dropped 6; count of bases not matched to a gene: 4. The CDR3 has 14 amino acids. CDR1 and CDR2 (germline): SGHDT, YYEEEE. The CDR3 protein is CASSPWTGGQPQHF. The CDR3 DNA is TGTGCCAGCAGCCCCTGGACAGGGGGTCAGCCCCAGCATTTT.

This rearrangement joins TRBV29-1 to TRBJ1-2; 7 nucleotides align to TRBD1. Germline-derived CDR1 and CDR2 are SQVTM and ANQGSEA. The ends lost 6 bases at V and 0 bases at J; junction bases unmatched: 4. This CDR3 is 13 amino acids long. For the CDR3, the DNA is TGCAGCGTAGGGGGCTGGTCTAACTATGGCTACACCTTC. Its translation is CSVGGWSNYGYTF.

This chain connects TRBV5-1 to TRBJ2-5; D gene ambiguous. The CDR3 extends over 14 amino acids. Germline V CDR1 and CDR2: SGHRS, YFSETQ. V was trimmed by 4 bases and J by 2 bases, leaving 12 bases between them. The CDR3 sequence is CASSLLGPQETQYF. In DNA, the CDR3 is TGCGCCAGCAGCCTCCTCGGACCACAAGAGACCCAGTACTTC.

This chain connects TRBV10-3 to TRBJ1-2; the D is unclear. The CDR3 covers 14 residues. With 5 bases removed from V and 2 bases from J, the gap between germline ends came to 12 bases. Germline V gene sequence: CDR1 ENHRY, CDR2 SYGVKD. The CDR3 reads CAISQWTANYGYTF. As DNA, the CDR3 is TGTGCCATCAGTCAGTGGACGGCGAACTATGGCTACACCTTC.

This chain links TRBV5-4 with TRBJ2-2; the D is unclear. This CDR3 spans 15 amino acids. The V and J ends lost 3 bases and 0 bases respectively, with 9 bases between them. Germline values: CDR1 SGHNT, CDR2 YYREEE (reference sequence). In DNA form, the CDR3 reads TGTGCCAGCAGCTCTAAGGGTTCGAACACCGGGGAGCTGTTTTTT. This encodes CASSSKGSNTGELFF.

The J gene is TRBJ2-2, the V gene TRBV5-1, with D possibly called TRBD1 or TRBD2 (5 bases each). The germline gives CDR1 SGHRS, CDR2 YFSETQ. The CDR3 is 11 amino acids. V was shortened by 5 bases and J by 6 bases, with 5 bases between the two germline ends. The CDR3 loop is CASRGAGELFF. CDR3 coding DNA: TGCGCCAGCAGGGGGGCCGGGGAGCTGTTTTTT.

The rearrangement joins TRBV9 to TRBJ2-1; 8 bases are a match to TRBD2. CDR1 and CDR2 from the germline V gene are SGDLS and YYNGEE. J gave up 4 bases and V 0 bases, and 6 bases lay outside the gene matches. The CDR3 is made up of 16 amino acids. In DNA form, the CDR3 reads TGTGCCAGCAGCGTAGGATTCGGCGGGGGGTACAATGAGCAGTTCTTC. Its protein product is CASSVGFGGGYNEQFF.

The rearrangement uses TRBV7-3 and TRBJ1-1; no clear D gene. The germline V gene encodes CDR1 SGHTA and CDR2 FQGTGA. This CDR3 region has 14 residues. Deletions cut 5 bases from V and 4 bases from J, with 14 bases between. The CDR3 spells CASSRDGMVTEAFF. CDR3 sequence (DNA): TGTGCCAGCAGCCGTGACGGAATGGTCACTGAAGCTTTCTTT.

The V and J genes are TRBV6-6 and TRBJ1-2; TRBD1 matches 9 bases. In germline, CDR1 is MNHNY, CDR2 SVGAGI (reference sequence). J gave up 2 bases and V 5 bases, and 9 bases lay outside the gene matches. The CDR3 covers 16 residues. The CDR3 coding sequence is TGTGCCAGCAGTCGACAGGGGGGGAGCTCAAACTATGGCTACACCTTC. It translates to CASSRQGGSSNYGYTF.

This clone was counted only a few times. The chain links TRBV27 to TRBJ1-6; a weak D match, TRBD1 (6 bases). Looked up from germline, CDR1 is MNHEY and CDR2 is SMNVEV (reference sequence). V gave up 4 bases and J gave up 6 bases, with 13 bases separating them. This CDR3 has 15 residues. The CDR3 protein is CASSSPGVGNSPLHF. For the CDR3, the DNA is TGTGCCAGCAGTTCTCCAGGGGTAGGTAATTCACCCCTCCACTTT.

The chain combines TRBV5-1 with TRBJ2-7, with D possibly TRBD1 on 6 matching bases. Germline CDR1 is SGHRS and CDR2 is YFSETQ. CDR3 length: 14 amino acids. With 6 bases removed from V and 4 bases from J, the gap between germline ends came to 17 bases. The CDR3 spells CASNLGTGRYEQYF. The CDR3 DNA sequence: TGCGCCAGCAATCTCGGAACAGGGAGATACGAGCAGTACTTC.

In this sample, this clone turned up a few times. The chain joins TRBV5-8 to TRBJ1-1, with D maybe TRBD1 (6 bases). The CDR3 runs to 13 residues. V gave up 4 bases and J gave up 1 base, with 8 bases separating them. Germline loops: CDR1 SGHTS, CDR2 YDEGEE. Written as DNA, the CDR3 is TGTGCCAGCAGCGTACAGGGGAACACTGAAGCTTTCTTT. It encodes CASSVQGNTEAFF.

Remarks on this clone: Other DNA sequences in the sample encode the same CDR3. The chain employs TRBV5-1 and TRBJ2-2; no firm D call. V was pared by 2 bases and J by 1 base, with 6 bases between. CDR3 length equals 14 residues. Germline V CDR1 and CDR2: SGHRS, YFSETQ. The CDR3 DNA is TGCGCCAGCAGCTTAGACGGGAACACCGGGGAGCTGTTTTTT. Its translation is CASSLDGNTGELFF.

CDR3 amino acids: CASSLGGLDTIYF. The CDR3 DNA follows: TGTGCCAGCAGCTTGGGGGGGTTGGACACCATATATTTT. This chain uses TRBV7-2 with TRBJ1-3; tentatively, D is TRBD1 (5 bases). Trimming pared 3 bases from V and 8 bases from J, leaving 11 bases between. The CDR3 extends over 13 amino acids. Germline V gene data show CDR1 as SGHTA and CDR2 as FQGNSA.

The chain is built from TRBV15 and TRBJ1-4; 11 bases are a match to TRBD1. This CDR3 spans 20 amino acids. Losses at the gene ends were 5 bases for V and 0 bases for J; bases not matched to a gene: 14. CDR1 is LNHNV, CDR2 YYDKDF, per germline (reference sequence). CDR3 nucleotide sequence: TGTGCCACCAGCGGAACAATCCAGGGGACAGGGGGGACAACTAATGAAAAACTGTTTTTT. This codes for CATSGTIQGTGGTTNEKLFF.

The J gene is TRBJ2-7, the V gene TRBV6-5; tentative D call: TRBD1 (5 bases). Trimming stripped 6 bases from V and 3 bases from J, with 12 bases between. Germline V gene sequence: CDR1 MNHEY, CDR2 SVGAGI. The CDR3 is made up of 13 amino acids. CDR3 region: CASRTSGFYEQYF. The CDR3 DNA reads as TGTGCCAGCAGAACTTCAGGGTTCTACGAGCAGTACTTC.

The V call is TRBV3-1 (or the pseudogene TRBV3-2), the J call TRBJ2-2, with 8 bases identical to TRBD1. Germline CDR1 reads LGHDT; CDR2 reads YNNKEL (reference sequence). V trimming: 2 bases; J trimming: 3 bases; junction bases outside the gene matches: 2. This CDR3 spans 15 amino acids. In DNA, the CDR3 is TGTGCCAGCAGCCAACGGACAGGGTACACCGGGGAGCTGTTTTTT. This codes for CASSQRTGYTGELFF.

The chain couples TRBV12-5 to TRBJ2-4; D possibly corresponds to TRBD2 (5 bases). CDR1 and CDR2 from the germline V gene are LGHNT and FRNRAP. This CDR3 comprises 18 residues. V was cut by 3 bases and J by 4 bases, with 22 bases left in between. The CDR3 region is CASGLVIRPGSRKNIQYF. The CDR3 DNA reads as TGTGCTAGTGGTTTAGTTATTCGTCCGGGGTCCCGGAAAAACATTCAGTACTTC.

The V gene is TRBV28, the J gene TRBJ2-1, with D possibly matching TRBD1 (5 bases). CDR1 and CDR2 (germline): MDHEN, SYDVKM. CDR3 length equals 16 residues. Trimming removed 2 bases at V and 0 bases at J, with 11 bases between. In DNA form, the CDR3 reads TGTGCCAGCAGTTTAGTGGGGCCTTCCTCCTACAATGAGCAGTTCTTC. It codes for CASSLVGPSSYNEQFF. Complete variable domain (other parts from reference TRBV28 and TRBJ2-1): DVKVTQSSRYLVKRTGEKVFLECVQDMDHENMFWYRQDPGLGLRLIYFSYDVKMKEKGDIPEGYSVSREKKERFSLILESASTNQTSMYLCASSLVGPSSYNEQFFGPGTRLTVL.